This T cell receptor (beta chain) is from a study of CD8+CD57+ T cells in acquired aplastic anemia. Only patients with CD8+CD57+ cell expansion on flow cytometry were chosen for sequencing. Researchers used genomic DNA as the template to profile TCR beta VDJ and CDR3. Using its own MiXCR run on the reads, TCRdb lists one record per CDR3 protein. The table lists 150,000 or so distinct CDR3 sequences, roughly half of them singletons. The CDR3 is made up of 13 amino acids. Germline assignment: CDR1 SGHRS and CDR2 YFSETQ. V lost 5 bases and J lost 4, with 12 bases in between. Material for sequencing was sorted CD4+, CD8+, or CD8+CD57+ T cells (not recorded which) from PBMCs. This sequence was found in a human donor with aplastic anemia. The chain uses TRBV5-1 and TRBJ2-5; D is unresolved. The CDR3 region has the DNA TGCGCCAGCAGGGTAGGTTTCGCAGAGACCCAGTACTTC. This encodes CASRVGFAETQYF. Supplemented by reference TRBV5-1 and TRBJ2-5, the full variable domain reads KAGVTQTPRYLIKTRGQQVTLSCSPISGHRSVSWYQQTPGQGLQFLFEYFSETQRNKGNFPGRFSGRQFSNSRSEMNVSTLELGDSALYLCASRVGFAETQYFGPGTRLLVL.